A selection of T cell receptor beta chains follows, all from one sample in a study of cytomegalovirus exposure and HLA in healthy donors. Assay used: immunoSEQ multiplex PCR; TCRdb lists only in-frame clones, some missing. The table includes 130,000 or so clones, roughly nine tenths detected once. The sample taken for sequencing was PBMCs. The source of these receptors is a woman under 30 in good health and CMV-seronegative. The CDR3 runs from the conserved cysteine through the conserved F or W. D genes are given only for firm matches. Clone size is not always given. Where it is, it says once, few, many or a class for expanded clones.

clone_size d_call j_call v_call cdr3_nt cdr3_aa
- TRBD1 TRBJ1-5 TRBV27 TGTGCCAGCAGTACCTCGCGGGAGGACAGGCCCTCTAATCAGCCCCAGCATTTT CASSTSREDRPSNQPQHF
- - TRBJ2-7 TRBV6-5 TGTGCCAGCAGTTACTCGACAGGACCCTACGAGCAGTACTTC CASSYSTGPYEQYF
- - TRBJ2-3 TRBV11-2 TGTGCCAGCACCCTTACGGGGGATACGCAGTATTTT CASTLTGDTQYF
- - TRBJ1-1 TRBV10-2 TGCGCCACTACGAAACAGAGCGGGATCCCTCATTTT CATTKQSGIPHF
once TRBD1 TRBJ2-1 TRBV7-9 TGTGCCAGCAGCGATAGGGGGACAGGGAGCAATGAGCAGTTCTTC CASSDRGTGSNEQFF
- - TRBJ2-1 TRBV19 TGTGCCAGTAGTATTTCTATCGGGGGGCCCTACGGAGAGCAGTTCTTC CASSISIGGPYGEQFF
- - TRBJ2-7 TRBV2 TGTGCCAGCAGTTCAATTGAGCAGTACTTC CASSSIEQYF
- TRBD1 TRBJ2-5 TRBV5-1 TGCGCCAGCAGCAGGGATGGGACAGGGGGCGAGACCCAGTACTTC CASSRDGTGGETQYF
- TRBD1 TRBJ2-5 TRBV7-3 TGTGCCAGCAGCCCTGACAGGGACAGGCGCAGGGAGACCCAGTACTTC CASSPDRDRRRETQYF
- - TRBJ2-3 TRBV9 TGTGCCAGCAGCGCCCCGGGGACTGCCGGCACAGATACGCAGTATTTT CASSAPGTAGTDTQYF
- TRBD2 TRBJ2-1 TRBV27 TGTGCCAGCAGTTCATCAAATAGCGGGGGGTCTGACAATGAGCAGTTCTTC CASSSSNSGGSDNEQFF
- TRBD2 TRBJ2-1 TRBV4-1 TGCGCCAGCAGCCAAGCGAACTTGGGCGGGGGGGGCAATGAGCAGTTCTTC CASSQANLGGGGNEQFF
- - TRBJ2-7 TRBV5-1 TGCGCCAGCAGAAGGACAGTGGAAATCCACGAGCAGTACTTC CASRRTVEIHEQYF
- TRBD1 TRBJ2-1 TRBV2 TGTGCCAGCACCCCAGACAGGGGCAATGAGCAGTTCTTC CASTPDRGNEQFF
- - TRBJ2-5 TRBV7-9 TGTGCCAGCAGCTCGGTGGGGGCGGAACAAGAGACCCAGTACTTC CASSSVGAEQETQYF
- TRBD1 TRBJ2-3 TRBV7-3 TGTGCCAGCAGCCTCTCAGGGGGTAGCACAGATACGCAGTATTTT CASSLSGGSTDTQYF
once - TRBJ1-1 TRBV7-8 TGTGCCAGCAGCCTCGGGGGGGTTGGAGCTTTCTTT CASSLGGVGAFF
- - TRBJ1-3 TRBV18 TGTGCCAGCTCACCGAAAGGGAGCTCTGGAAACACCATATATTTT CASSPKGSSGNTIYF
- TRBD1 TRBJ2-7 TRBV2 TGTGCCAGCACCCCGGATCAGGGGGACTACGAGCAGTACTTC CASTPDQGDYEQYF
- TRBD2 TRBJ2-1 TRBV7-9 TGTGCCAGCAGCAGGAAGGCCCTAGCGGGGGGGCCTAACCGGGGGCAGTTCTTC CASSRKALAGGPNRGQFF
- TRBD1 TRBJ2-7 TRBV25-1 TGTGCCAGCAGTGGAGACAGGGGCTACGAGCAGTACTTC CASSGDRGYEQYF
- - TRBJ1-6 TRBV7-8 TGTGCCAGCAGCCCCCGGGGGGGGTTATCACCCCTCCACTTT CASSPRGGLSPLHF
- - TRBJ2-7 TRBV10-2 TGCGCCAGCAGTGAGAACTTCTACGAGCAGTACTTC CASSENFYEQYF
- TRBD2 TRBJ2-5 TRBV6-6 TGTGCCAGCAGTTCTACTAGCGGGGGGGCCGAGGGGACCCAGTACTTC CASSSTSGGAEGTQYF
- - TRBJ2-3 TRBV2 TGTGCCAGCAGGGCGGGGAGCACAGATACGCAGTATTTT CASRAGSTDTQYF
- TRBD1 TRBJ2-7 TRBV18 TGTGCCAGCTCACCCTGGACAGGCCTACCCTACGAGCAGTACTTC CASSPWTGLPYEQYF
- - TRBJ1-6 TRBV27 TGTGCCAGCAGTTTAAGCATGGGGGGTGAGTCACCCCTCCACTTT CASSLSMGGESPLHF